The entry below describes one T cell receptor beta chain. These data come from a study of technical replicates of blood from a few donors. This CDR3 is 14 amino acids long. Trimming removed 4 bases from V and 2 bases from J, with 11 bases in between. Germline lookup yields CDR1 ENHRY and CDR2 SYGVKD. Produced via immunoSEQ multiplex PCR; TCRdb's table is partial and in-frame only. The sample lists 55,000 to 85,000 clones, just under 97% occurring once. The TCR comes from a human donor in good health. The source material was T cells isolated from PBMCs. The chain has TRBV10-3 and TRBJ1-1; no reliable D call. This CDR3 reads CAISAAGPNTEAFF. The CDR3 bases are TGTGCCATCAGTGCCGCGGGCCCAAACACTGAAGCTTTCTTT.